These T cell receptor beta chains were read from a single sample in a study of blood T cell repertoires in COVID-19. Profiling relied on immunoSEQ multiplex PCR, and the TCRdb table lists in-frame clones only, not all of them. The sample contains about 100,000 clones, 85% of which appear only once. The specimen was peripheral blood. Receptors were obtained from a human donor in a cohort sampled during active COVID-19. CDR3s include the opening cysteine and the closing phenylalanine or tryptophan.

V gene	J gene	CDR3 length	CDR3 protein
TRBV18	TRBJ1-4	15	CASSRPGGLGEKLFF
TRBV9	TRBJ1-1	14	CASSVGGAGTEAFF
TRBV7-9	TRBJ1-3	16	CASSLNRGSSGNTIYF
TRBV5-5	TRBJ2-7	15	CASSLIAGVSYEQYF
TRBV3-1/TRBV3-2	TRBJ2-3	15	CASSQGGGATDTQYF
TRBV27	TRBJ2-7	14	CASRPTGGSYEQYF
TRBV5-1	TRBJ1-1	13	CASSVGQGLEDFF
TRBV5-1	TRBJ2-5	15	CASSSSGGKQETQYF
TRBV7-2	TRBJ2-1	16	CASSPDSGRSRNEQFF
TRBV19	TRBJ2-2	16	CASSIPLAANTGELFF
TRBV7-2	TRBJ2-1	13	CASSFEGSNEQFF
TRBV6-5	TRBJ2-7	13	CASSRTGAYEQYF
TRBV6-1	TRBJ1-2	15	CASSEALRLTGGYTF
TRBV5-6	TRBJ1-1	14	CASSFRGYATEAFF
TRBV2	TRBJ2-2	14	CASSWTGGTGELFF
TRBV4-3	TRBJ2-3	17	CASSQGLAGVVSDTQYF
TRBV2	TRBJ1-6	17	CASSEDRGSSYNSPLHF
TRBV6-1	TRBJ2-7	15	CASSEGGSRSYEQYF
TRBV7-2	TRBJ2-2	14	CASSKEGRGGELFF
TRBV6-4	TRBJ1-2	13	CASSDFLPRGYTF
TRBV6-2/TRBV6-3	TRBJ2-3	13	CASSYDKTDTQYF
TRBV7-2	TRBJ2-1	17	CASSPTSAGGTRNEQFF
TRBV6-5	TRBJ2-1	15	CASSYRDHSYNEQFF
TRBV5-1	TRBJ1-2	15	CASSGWTGGLSGYTF
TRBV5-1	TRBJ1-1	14	CASSSRDRGIEAFF
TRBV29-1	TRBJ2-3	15	CSVTSGGLGTDTQYF
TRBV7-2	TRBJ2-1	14	CASSYDRGRNEQFF
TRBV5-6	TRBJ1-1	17	CASSRGTGVIRTTEAFF
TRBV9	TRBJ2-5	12	CASSVSMETQYF
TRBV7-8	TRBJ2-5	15	CASSSLRDRQETQYF
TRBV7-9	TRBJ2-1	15	CASPAEGGRYNEQFF
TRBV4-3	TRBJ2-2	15	CASSHSAAGAGELFF
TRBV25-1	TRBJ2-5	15	CASSPFGGAKETQYF
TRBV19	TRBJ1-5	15	CASSDRATNPQPQHF
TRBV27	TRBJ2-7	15	CASSLSMVQTYEQYF
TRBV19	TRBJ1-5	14	CASSTMGGNQPQHF
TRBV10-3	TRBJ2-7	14	CAISGRDRGIEQYF
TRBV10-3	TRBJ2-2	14	CAIRGRAKTGELFF
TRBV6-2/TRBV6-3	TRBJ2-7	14	CASSPTGISYEQYF
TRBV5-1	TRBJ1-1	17	CASSLRRGPGMNTEAFF
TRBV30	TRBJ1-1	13	CAYLTGPNTEAFF
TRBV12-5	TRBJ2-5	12	CARHTSGETQYF
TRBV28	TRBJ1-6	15	CASRPSTGSNSPLHF
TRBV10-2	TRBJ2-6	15	CASSVHQAGANVLTF
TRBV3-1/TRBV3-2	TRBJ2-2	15	CASSQSGGTPGELFF
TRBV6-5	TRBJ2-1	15	CASRLTSGRDNEQFF
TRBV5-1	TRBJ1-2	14	CASSPLQGAYGYTF
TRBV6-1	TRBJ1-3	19	CASSEALRWLILSGNTIYF
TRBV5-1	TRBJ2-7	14	CASSSTGDVGEQYF
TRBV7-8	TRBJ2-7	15	CASSRSGQGPYEQYF
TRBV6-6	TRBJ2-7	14	CASGMNSATYEQYF
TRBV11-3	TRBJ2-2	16	CASSPPSGSNTGELFF
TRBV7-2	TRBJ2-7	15	CASSLVPSGSYEQYF